This is a list of T cell receptor beta chains from one sample in a study of shared clonotypes between healthy human individuals. TCRdb keeps only in-frame clones here, not all; method: immunoSEQ multiplex PCR. Of about 1.1 million clones in the sample, about 80% were seen once. Sequencing input: memory CD4+ T cells from PBMCs. These receptors all stem from a man younger than 35 in good health. Some clones in this sample may be carry-over from other donors' samples. Each CDR3 is given with its conserved first and last residue. The order of the fields is clone size, J gene, D gene, V gene, CDR3 protein, CDR3 DNA. D genes are given only for firm matches. Clone size is shown for a subset of rows, as once, few, many or a class of expanded clone.

clone_size: NA; j_call: TRBJ1-1; d_call: NA; v_call: TRBV7-9; cdr3_aa: CASSLEGGLNTEAFF; cdr3_nt: TGTGCCAGCAGCTTAGAGGGGGGACTGAACACTGAAGCTTTCTTT
clone_size: NA; j_call: TRBJ2-6; d_call: NA; v_call: TRBV28; cdr3_aa: CASSSPPGEGPGANVLTF; cdr3_nt: TGTGCCAGCAGTTCCCCCCCAGGGGAGGGGCCTGGGGCCAACGTCCTGACTTTC
clone_size: NA; j_call: TRBJ2-1; d_call: NA; v_call: TRBV27; cdr3_aa: CASSYKGLGNEQFF; cdr3_nt: TGTGCCAGCAGTTACAAGGGTCTAGGCAATGAGCAGTTCTTC
clone_size: NA; j_call: TRBJ1-2; d_call: TRBD1; v_call: TRBV14; cdr3_aa: CASSQEGGQQNGYTF; cdr3_nt: TGTGCCAGCAGCCAAGAAGGGGGACAGCAGAATGGCTACACCTTC
clone_size: NA; j_call: TRBJ2-5; d_call: TRBD2; v_call: TRBV7-9; cdr3_aa: CASSQGLAGRETQYF; cdr3_nt: TGTGCCAGCAGCCAGGGACTAGCGGGAAGGGAGACCCAGTACTTC
clone_size: NA; j_call: TRBJ1-2; d_call: NA; v_call: TRBV29-1; cdr3_aa: CSAEWLRGGSTPGTF; cdr3_nt: TGCAGCGCTGAATGGCTTAGGGGGGGCTCGACCCCTGGCACCTTC
clone_size: NA; j_call: TRBJ1-2; d_call: NA; v_call: TRBV2; cdr3_aa: CASRPDTYYGYTF; cdr3_nt: TGTGCCAGCAGACCCGACACCTACTATGGCTACACCTTC
clone_size: NA; j_call: TRBJ2-7; d_call: NA; v_call: TRBV6-6; cdr3_aa: CASSQTRHYEQYF; cdr3_nt: TGTGCCAGCAGTCAGACTCGGCACTACGAGCAGTACTTC
clone_size: NA; j_call: TRBJ2-7; d_call: TRBD2; v_call: TRBV11-2; cdr3_aa: CASSLISGRAPHEQYF; cdr3_nt: TGTGCCAGCAGCTTAATTAGCGGGAGGGCCCCCCACGAGCAGTACTTC
clone_size: few; j_call: TRBJ1-1; d_call: NA; v_call: TRBV30; cdr3_aa: CAWKVPTDLYTEAFF; cdr3_nt: TGTGCCTGGAAGGTCCCTACAGACCTCTACACTGAAGCTTTCTTT
clone_size: NA; j_call: TRBJ1-5; d_call: TRBD1; v_call: TRBV7-2; cdr3_aa: CASSPGGLQPQHF; cdr3_nt: TGTGCCAGCAGCCCAGGGGGTCTACAGCCCCAGCATTTT
clone_size: NA; j_call: TRBJ2-1; d_call: TRBD1; v_call: TRBV28; cdr3_aa: CASSRTGVAYNEQFF; cdr3_nt: TGTGCCAGCAGTCGGACAGGGGTTGCCTACAATGAGCAGTTCTTC
clone_size: NA; j_call: TRBJ2-7; d_call: NA; v_call: TRBV18; cdr3_aa: CASSPGGAGPYEQYF; cdr3_nt: TGTGCCAGCTCACCAGGGGGCGCGGGGCCCTACGAGCAGTACTTC
clone_size: NA; j_call: TRBJ1-4; d_call: NA; v_call: TRBV6-6; cdr3_aa: CASAGRRSEKLFF; cdr3_nt: TGTGCCAGCGCAGGGAGGAGGAGTGAAAAACTGTTTTTT
clone_size: NA; j_call: TRBJ2-2; d_call: TRBD2; v_call: TRBV18; cdr3_aa: CASSPMRETHTGELFF; cdr3_nt: TGTGCCAGCTCACCAATGCGGGAGACCCACACCGGGGAGCTGTTTTTT
clone_size: NA; j_call: TRBJ2-6; d_call: NA; v_call: TRBV28; cdr3_aa: CASSFTNSGANVLTF; cdr3_nt: TGTGCCAGCAGTTTTACGAACTCTGGGGCCAACGTCCTGACTTTC
clone_size: NA; j_call: TRBJ1-1; d_call: NA; v_call: TRBV4-1; cdr3_aa: CASSQDNARKTAFF; cdr3_nt: TGCGCCAGCAGCCAAGATAACGCGCGGAAGACAGCTTTCTTT
clone_size: NA; j_call: TRBJ2-1; d_call: TRBD2; v_call: TRBV29-1; cdr3_aa: CSAGTSGYNEQFF; cdr3_nt: TGCAGCGCTGGGACTAGCGGATACAATGAGCAGTTCTTC
clone_size: once; j_call: TRBJ2-5; d_call: NA; v_call: TRBV27; cdr3_aa: CAGSRDGEETQYF; cdr3_nt: TGTGCCGGCAGTCGTGACGGTGAAGAGACCCAGTACTTC
clone_size: NA; j_call: TRBJ2-3; d_call: NA; v_call: TRBV28; cdr3_aa: CATSGHTDTQYF; cdr3_nt: TGTGCCACGAGCGGGCACACAGATACGCAGTATTTT
clone_size: NA; j_call: TRBJ2-7; d_call: TRBD2; v_call: TRBV4-3; cdr3_aa: CASSPQAGGIWEQYF; cdr3_nt: TGCGCCAGCAGCCCTCAAGCGGGAGGGATATGGGAGCAGTACTTC
clone_size: NA; j_call: TRBJ2-1; d_call: NA; v_call: TRBV5-6; cdr3_aa: CASSLADSLLF; cdr3_nt: TGTGCCAGCAGCTTAGCGGACAGTTTACTCTTC
clone_size: few; j_call: TRBJ1-2; d_call: TRBD1; v_call: TRBV30; cdr3_aa: CAWNAQGTDTF; cdr3_nt: TGTGCCTGGAACGCACAGGGGACCGACACCTTC
clone_size: NA; j_call: TRBJ2-1; d_call: TRBD2; v_call: TRBV4-2; cdr3_aa: CASSRGTSGGKDEQFF; cdr3_nt: TGTGCCAGCAGCCGTGGGACTAGCGGGGGGAAGGATGAGCAGTTCTTC
clone_size: NA; j_call: TRBJ1-6; d_call: NA; v_call: TRBV29-1; cdr3_aa: CSVARSYNSPLHF; cdr3_nt: TGCAGCGTAGCACGCTCCTATAATTCACCCCTCCACTTT
clone_size: NA; j_call: TRBJ2-5; d_call: NA; v_call: TRBV30; cdr3_aa: CASQGGQETQYF; cdr3_nt: TGTGCCTCACAAGGGGGCCAAGAGACCCAGTACTTC